The sequence of this TCR beta chain was determined in a study of blood T cells in healthy people across ages. Study results and limitations: Both naive CD4+ cell counts and diversity were greater in long-lived donors than in aged donors. While age rose, TCR beta diversity per million T cells dropped in a roughly linear way.

The CDR3 covers 16 residues. The germline gives CDR1 SGHRS, CDR2 YFSETQ. Trimming cost V 0 bases and J 4 bases; bases outside gene matches: 3. Next came a second PCR, run for about 6 to 12 cycles, which used a sample-barcoded 5' primer along with a J-beta primer mix. From the 5' RACE reads, TCRdb called clonotypes with MiXCR, one entry per CDR3 protein. The sample has about 1 million distinct CDR3 sequences; under 45% are singletons. A word on this clonotype: Its antigen is not known.

Input material: blood. This sequence originates from a woman aged 55-69 years in good health. The chain links TRBV5-1 to TRBJ2-5, with TRBD2 matching over 13 bases. The CDR3 spells CASSLEGLAGRETQYF. The CDR3 DNA sequence: TGCGCCAGCAGCTTGGAGGGACTAGCGGGACGAGAGACCCAGTACTTC.